The clone carrying this T cell receptor (beta chain) showed up many times. Germline values: CDR1 DFQATT, CDR2 SNEGSKA (reference sequence). The CDR3 covers 14 residues. Unmatched junction bases numbered 8, after V lost 6 bases and J lost 0 bases. This entry belongs to a study of T cells after yellow fever vaccination. TCRdb called the 5' RACE reads again in MiXCR, with one record for every CDR3 protein. The sample shows 150,000 to 200,000 distinct CDR3 sequences, approximately 6% of them seen only once. The receptor's source is a man younger than 35 who received the YFV17D yellow fever vaccine. This chain joins TRBV20-1 and TRBJ2-7, with 7 bases fitting TRBD1. The material sequenced was CD4+ T cells sorted from PBMCs, taken on the day of the first yellow fever vaccination. This CDR3 reads CSASRGLPSYEQYV. The CDR3, as DNA: TGCAGTGCGTCCAGGGGGTTGCCCTCCTACGAGCAGTACGTC.